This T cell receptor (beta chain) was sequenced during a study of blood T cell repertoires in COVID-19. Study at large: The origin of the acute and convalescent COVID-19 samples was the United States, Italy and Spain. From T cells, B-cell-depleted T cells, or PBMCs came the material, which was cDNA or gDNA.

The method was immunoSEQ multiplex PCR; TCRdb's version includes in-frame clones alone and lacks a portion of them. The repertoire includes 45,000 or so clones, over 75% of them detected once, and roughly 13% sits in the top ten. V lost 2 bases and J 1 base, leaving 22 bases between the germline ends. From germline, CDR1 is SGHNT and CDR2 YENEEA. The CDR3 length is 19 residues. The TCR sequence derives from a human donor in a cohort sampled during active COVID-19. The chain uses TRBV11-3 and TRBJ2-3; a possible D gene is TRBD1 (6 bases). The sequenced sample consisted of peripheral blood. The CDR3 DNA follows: TGTGCCAGCAGCTTACGGTACGGCCGCCGTGAGGGGGGCACAGATACGCAGTATTTT. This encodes CASSLRYGRREGGTDTQYF.